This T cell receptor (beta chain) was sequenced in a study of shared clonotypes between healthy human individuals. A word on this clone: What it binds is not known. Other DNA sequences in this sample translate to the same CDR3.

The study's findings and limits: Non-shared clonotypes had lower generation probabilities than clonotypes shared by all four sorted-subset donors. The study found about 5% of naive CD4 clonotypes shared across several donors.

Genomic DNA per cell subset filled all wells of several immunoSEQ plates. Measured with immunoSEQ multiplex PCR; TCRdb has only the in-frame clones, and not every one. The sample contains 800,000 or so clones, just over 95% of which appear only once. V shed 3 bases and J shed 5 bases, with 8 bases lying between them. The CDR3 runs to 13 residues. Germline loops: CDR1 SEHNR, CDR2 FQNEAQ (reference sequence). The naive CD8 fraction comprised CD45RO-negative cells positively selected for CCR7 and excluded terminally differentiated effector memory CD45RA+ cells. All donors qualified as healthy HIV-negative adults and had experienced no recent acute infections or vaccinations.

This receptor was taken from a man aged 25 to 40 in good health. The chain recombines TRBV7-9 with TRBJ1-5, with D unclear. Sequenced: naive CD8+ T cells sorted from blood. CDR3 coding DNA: TGTGCCAGCAGCTTCGAGGGAGATCAGCCCCAGCATTTT. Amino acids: CASSFEGDQPQHF.